The sequence of this T cell receptor beta chain was determined in a study of a mutant IDH1 vaccine in newly diagnosed glioma. The time point was: week 5, during vaccination. In every dose of vaccine, 300 ug of mutant IDH1 20-mer peptide was given alongside topical imiquimod. Generated by immunoSEQ multiplex PCR, the TCRdb table keeps only in-frame clones and is missing some. The data hold approximately 39,000 clones, with 75% to 85% observed a single time. Trimming removed 0 bases from V and 8 bases from J, with 14 bases in between. Germline assignment: CDR1 SGHKS and CDR2 YYEKEE (reference sequence). The CDR3 is made up of 14 amino acids. As concerns this clone: Its cognate antigen is unknown.

This receptor was taken from a man between 50 and 59 years old with glioma. Sequenced here: PBMCs, sampled from a glioma patient whose treatment included an IDH1 peptide vaccine. The rearrangement uses TRBV5-5 and TRBJ1-2, with TRBD1 as a possible D gene (6 bases). The chain's CDR3 is CASSLVRPGEGYTF. The CDR3 DNA reads TGTGCCAGCAGCTTGGTACGCCCAGGGGAGGGCTACACCTTC.